The clone carrying this T cell receptor (beta chain) was picked up many times. Antigen unknown. Trimming left V 3 bases short and J 7 bases short, with 13 bases between. Germline loops: CDR1 SGHTA, CDR2 FQGNSA. The CDR3 consists of 14 residues. The data originate from a study of T cell repertoires in cytomegalovirus infection. About the study: Public TCR beta signature analysis indicated the presence of both CMV infection and matching HLA type. Regarding the study as a whole: HLA-C-restricted TCR beta clonotypes specific for CMV led the ex vivo response. Totalled public TCR beta family frequency picked out people who carried CMV plus the relevant HLA.

In TCRdb, the reads were re-called with MiXCR into one record per CDR3 protein. The repertoire holds more than 140,000 distinct CDR3 sequences, with about 6% as singletons. Sequenced: PBMCs. The clonotype was recovered from a human donor in good health (CMV status not recorded). Some clones in this sample may be carry-over from other donors' samples. The chain links TRBV7-2 to TRBJ2-1; the D gene could be TRBD1 or TRBD2 (5 bases each). The CDR3 region is CASSFALWGNEQFF. The CDR3 coding sequence is TGTGCCAGCAGCTTTGCTCTCTGGGGGAATGAGCAGTTCTTC.